This T cell receptor beta chain derives from a study of CD8 T cells in Susac syndrome. Across the study: The Susac syndrome patients were therapy-naive, on corticosteroids, or on intravenous immunoglobulin alone at blood draw.

This clonotype was seen a single time. Its specificity is unknown. Random hexamers served to reverse transcribe about 0.5 to 1 ug RNA. Coverage of TCR beta CDR3 amplification by immunoSEQ multiplex PCR extended to 54 Vbeta and 13 Jbeta. TCRdb re-called the immunoSEQ multiplex PCR reads through MiXCR, storing one row per CDR3 protein. The data hold 100,000 to 150,000 distinct CDR3 sequences, with around 94% observed a single time. Germline CDR1 is MNHEY and CDR2 is SMNVEV (reference sequence). This CDR3 contains 16 residues. Trimming removed 4 bases at V and 2 bases at J, with 17 bases between. The study, taken as a whole, reports: Roughly 5 Susac-specific public clones appeared in CD8+ TEMRA repertoires, and fewer than 20 in total CD8+ repertoires.

The gene calls are TRBV27 and TRBJ2-5; D unresolved. This sequence originates from a human donor with Susac syndrome. Sample: CD8+ T cells from PBMCs. CDR3 residues: CASSSSIGEQQETQYF. The CDR3 region has the DNA TGTGCCAGCAGTTCCAGCATTGGCGAACAGCAAGAGACCCAGTACTTC.